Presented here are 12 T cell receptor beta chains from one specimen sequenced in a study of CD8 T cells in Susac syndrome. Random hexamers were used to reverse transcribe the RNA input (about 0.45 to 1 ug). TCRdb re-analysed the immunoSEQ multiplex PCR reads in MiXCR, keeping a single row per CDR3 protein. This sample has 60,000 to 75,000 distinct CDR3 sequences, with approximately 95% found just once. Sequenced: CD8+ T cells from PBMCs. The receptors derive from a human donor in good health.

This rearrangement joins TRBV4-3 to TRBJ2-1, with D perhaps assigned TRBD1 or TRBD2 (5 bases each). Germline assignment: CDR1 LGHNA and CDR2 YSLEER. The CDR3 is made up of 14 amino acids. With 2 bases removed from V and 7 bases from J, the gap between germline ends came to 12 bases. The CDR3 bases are TGCGCCAGCAGCCAACGGGGAAGGGGTAATGAGCAGTTCTTC. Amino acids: CASSQRGRGNEQFF.

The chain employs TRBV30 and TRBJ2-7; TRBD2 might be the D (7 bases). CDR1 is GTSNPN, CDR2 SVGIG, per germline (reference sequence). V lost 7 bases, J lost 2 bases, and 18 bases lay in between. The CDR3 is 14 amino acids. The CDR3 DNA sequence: TGTGCCTTCCGCCCAGGGGCGGGGGCCTACGAGCAGTACTTC. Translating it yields CAFRPGAGAYEQYF. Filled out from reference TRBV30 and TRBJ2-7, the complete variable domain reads SQTIHQWPATLVQPVGSPLSLECTVEGTSNPNLYWYRQAAGRGLQLLFYSVGIGQISSEVPQNLSASRPQDRQFILSSKKLLLSDSGFYLCAFRPGAGAYEQYFGPGTRLTVT.

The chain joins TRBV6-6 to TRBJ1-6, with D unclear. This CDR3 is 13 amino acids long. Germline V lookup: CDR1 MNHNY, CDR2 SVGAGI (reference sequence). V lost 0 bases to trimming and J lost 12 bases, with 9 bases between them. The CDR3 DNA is TGTGCCAGCAGTTACTCGGTGGACGTACCCCTCCACTTT. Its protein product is CASSYSVDVPLHF.

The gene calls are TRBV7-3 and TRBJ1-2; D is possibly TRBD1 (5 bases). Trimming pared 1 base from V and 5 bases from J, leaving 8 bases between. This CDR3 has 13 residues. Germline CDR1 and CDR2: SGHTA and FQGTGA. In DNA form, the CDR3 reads TGTGCCAGCAGCTTAAGGGGGACGTATGGCTACACCTTC. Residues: CASSLRGTYGYTF.

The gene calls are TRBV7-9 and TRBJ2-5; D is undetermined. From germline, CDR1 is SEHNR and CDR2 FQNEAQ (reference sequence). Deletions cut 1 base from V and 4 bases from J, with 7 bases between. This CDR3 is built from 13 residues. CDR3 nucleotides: TGTGCCAGCAGCTTAGTCCTCGCAGAGACCCAGTACTTC. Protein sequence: CASSLVLAETQYF.

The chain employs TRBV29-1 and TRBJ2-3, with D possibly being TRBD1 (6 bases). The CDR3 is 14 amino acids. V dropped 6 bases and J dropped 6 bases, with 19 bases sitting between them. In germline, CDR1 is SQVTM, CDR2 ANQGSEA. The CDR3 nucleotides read TGCAGCGTATTCGGCTATGACAGGCGGGATACGCAGTATTTT. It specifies CSVFGYDRRDTQYF.

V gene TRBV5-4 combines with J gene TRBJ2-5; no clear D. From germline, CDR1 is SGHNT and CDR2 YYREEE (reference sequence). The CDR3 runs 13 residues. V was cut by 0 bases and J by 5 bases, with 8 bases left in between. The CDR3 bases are TGTGCCAGCAGCTTGGTAGGGTCGGAGACCCAGTACTTC. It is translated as CASSLVGSETQYF.

The CDR3 spells CASSPGRPGGGNTQYF. The CDR3 DNA reads TGTGCCAGCAGCCCGGGCCGGCCAGGCGGGGGGAATACGCAGTATTTT. The gene calls are TRBV27 and TRBJ2-3; TRBD2 matches 8 bases. Trimming removed 6 bases from V and 7 bases from J; junction bases left unmatched: 15. The CDR3 runs to 16 residues. CDR1 and CDR2 (germline): MNHEY, SMNVEV (reference sequence).

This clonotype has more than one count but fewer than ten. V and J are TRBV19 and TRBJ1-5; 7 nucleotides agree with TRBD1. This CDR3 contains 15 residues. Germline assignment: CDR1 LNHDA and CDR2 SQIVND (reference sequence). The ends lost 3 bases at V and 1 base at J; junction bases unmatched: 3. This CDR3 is CASSIQGESNQPQHF. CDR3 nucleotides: TGTGCCAGTAGTATCCAGGGGGAGAGCAATCAGCCCCAGCATTTT.

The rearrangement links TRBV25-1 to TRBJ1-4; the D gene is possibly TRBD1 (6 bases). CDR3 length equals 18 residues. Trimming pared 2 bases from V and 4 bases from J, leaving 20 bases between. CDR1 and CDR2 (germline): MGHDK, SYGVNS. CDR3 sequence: CASSENRALIRGNEKLFF. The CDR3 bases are TGTGCCAGCAGTGAAAACAGGGCCCTTATCAGGGGTAATGAAAAACTGTTTTTT.

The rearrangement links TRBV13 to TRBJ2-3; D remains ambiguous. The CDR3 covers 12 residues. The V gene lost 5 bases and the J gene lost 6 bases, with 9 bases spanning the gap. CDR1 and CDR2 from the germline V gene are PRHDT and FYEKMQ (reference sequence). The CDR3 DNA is TGTGCCAGCAGCCCGTTAAGGGATACGCAGTATTTT. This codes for CASSPLRDTQYF.

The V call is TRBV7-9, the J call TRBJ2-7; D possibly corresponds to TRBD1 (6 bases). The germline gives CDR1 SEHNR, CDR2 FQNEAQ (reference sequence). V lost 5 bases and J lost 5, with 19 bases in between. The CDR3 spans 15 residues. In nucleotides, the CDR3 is TGTGCCAGCAGCCTGGGCCCAGGGGAATTCCACGAGCAGTACGTC. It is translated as CASSLGPGEFHEQYV.